These 27 T cell receptor beta chains came from one sample sequenced in a study of technical replicates of blood from a few donors. Method: immunoSEQ multiplex PCR; TCRdb's copy keeps in-frame clones and lacks some. The table lists fewer than 110,000 clones, roughly 95% of them singletons. Sequencing was performed on T cells isolated from PBMCs. The receptors stem from a human donor in good health.

The V and J genes are TRBV9 and TRBJ2-1; 9 bases line up with TRBD2. This CDR3 region has 17 residues. Germline CDR1 and CDR2: SGDLS and YYNGEE. Trimming cost V 0 bases and J 5 bases; bases outside gene matches: 9. Here the CDR3 DNA reads TGTGCCAGCAGCGTAGCTACCCAGACTAGCGGAAACAATGAGCAGTTCTTC. Translation gives CASSVATQTSGNNEQFF.

The chain employs TRBV19 and TRBJ2-5, with a possible D match to TRBD2 (5 bases). CDR1 and CDR2 (germline): LNHDA, SQIVND (reference sequence). The CDR3 runs 15 residues. V lost 1 base, J lost 4 bases, and 13 bases lay in between. The CDR3 region is CASSIVGLGGETQYF. The CDR3 DNA follows: TGTGCCAGTAGTATAGTAGGGCTAGGAGGAGAGACCCAGTACTTC.

The chain uses TRBV6-4 and TRBJ2-2; D is unresolved. Germline V CDR1 and CDR2: MRHNA, SNTAGT. This CDR3 is 11 amino acids long. The V end was cut by 5 bases, the J end by 8 bases, with 6 bases between. The CDR3 region is CASSPLGELFF. For the CDR3, the DNA is TGTGCCAGCAGTCCACTAGGGGAGCTGTTTTTT.

This chain links TRBV27 with TRBJ2-6, with 7 bases matching TRBD1. The CDR3 extends over 20 amino acids. The trim removed 1 base at V and 0 bases at J, leaving 12 bases unmatched. Germline CDR1 is MNHEY and CDR2 is SMNVEV (reference sequence). The CDR3 here is CASSLFPGQVLSSGANVLTF. CDR3 nucleotide sequence: TGTGCCAGCAGTTTATTTCCCGGACAGGTATTATCCTCTGGGGCCAACGTCCTGACTTTC. Together with reference TRBV27 and TRBJ2-6, the CDR3 gives the full variable domain: EAQVTQNPRYLITVTGKKLTVTCSQNMNHEYMSWYRQDPGLGLRQIYYSMNVEVTDKGDVPEGYKVSRKEKRNFPLILESPSPNQTSLYFCASSLFPGQVLSSGANVLTFGAGSRLTVL.

The chain joins TRBV6-5 to TRBJ2-7, with D possibly TRBD1 on 6 matching bases. The V end lost 9 bases, the J end lost 6 bases, and 15 bases lay between the germline ends. Germline-derived CDR1 and CDR2 are MNHEY and SVGAGI. The CDR3 runs 12 residues. The CDR3: CASRTVSGEQYF. DNA for the CDR3: TGTGCCAGTAGGACAGTTTCTGGCGAGCAGTACTTC.

The V call is TRBV5-4, the J call TRBJ2-2, with D possibly being TRBD2 (5 bases). The CDR3 runs to 17 residues. The germline V gene has CDR1 SGHNT and CDR2 YYREEE (reference sequence). Trimming took off 0 bases at V and 2 bases at J, with 14 bases between the two ends. The CDR3 nucleotides are TGTGCCAGCAGCTTGGAACGGAGGCTAGACAACACCGGGGAGCTGTTTTTT. This sequence encodes CASSLERRLDNTGELFF.

The chain uses TRBV19 and TRBJ2-2; TRBD2 matches 10 bases. The V segment lost 2 bases and the J segment 1 base; nucleotides outside the gene matches: 4. The germline CDR1 and CDR2 sequences are LNHDA and SQIVND (reference sequence). The CDR3 loop spans 17 amino acids. The CDR3 DNA is TGTGCCAGTAGTATAACTATAGCGGGGGGGAACACCGGGGAGCTGTTTTTT. Translated: CASSITIAGGNTGELFF.

As DNA, the CDR3 is TGTGCCAGCAGCGTAGATCCCAGGGAAGAAGCTTTCTTT. It codes for CASSVDPREEAFF. This chain links TRBV9 with TRBJ1-1; D is perhaps TRBD1 (5 bases). This CDR3 is 13 amino acids long. Trimming cost V 0 bases and J 8 bases, with 11 bases left between them. The germline V gene has CDR1 SGDLS and CDR2 YYNGEE.

J is TRBJ1-5 and V is TRBV4-1; TRBD1 matches at 7 bases. CDR1 MGHRA and CDR2 YSYEKL come from the germline V gene. The CDR3 contains 15 residues. Unmatched junction bases numbered 3, after V lost 4 bases and J lost 0 bases. CDR3 in amino acids: CASSRDSYSNQPQHF. CDR3 coding DNA: TGCGCCAGCAGCCGGGACAGTTATAGCAATCAGCCCCAGCATTTT.

The gene calls are TRBV15 and TRBJ1-4, with 8 bases lining up with TRBD1. Looked up from germline, CDR1 is LNHNV and CDR2 is YYDKDF (reference sequence). This CDR3 is built from 17 residues. With 2 bases clipped from V and 8 bases from J, the junction kept 13 bases outside the gene matches. The DNA of the CDR3 is TGTGCCACCAGCAGATCAAGGGATGACAGGGGATGGGAAAAACTGTTTTTT. Its protein product is CATSRSRDDRGWEKLFF.

The chain joins TRBV11-2 to TRBJ1-5; D not resolved. Trimming removed 3 bases from V and 1 base from J, with 4 bases in between. The CDR3 loop spans 13 amino acids. The germline CDR1 and CDR2 sequences are SGHAT and FQNNGV. In DNA form, the CDR3 reads TGTGCCAGCAGCTTGAGGAGCAATCAGCCCCAGCATTTT. Translated: CASSLRSNQPQHF.

This chain joins TRBV5-8 and TRBJ2-5, with D maybe TRBD1 (5 bases). V shed 3 bases and J shed 2 bases, with 17 bases lying between them. The V gene's germline CDR1 is SGHTS and CDR2 YDEGEE. The CDR3 extends over 16 amino acids. The CDR3 is CASSSRQIFNQETQYF. CDR3 bases: TGTGCCAGCAGCTCGCGACAGATTTTTAATCAAGAGACCCAGTACTTC.

The J gene is TRBJ1-1, the V gene TRBV7-9, with D unclear. The CDR3 runs to 14 residues. V lost 5 bases and J 8 bases, leaving 18 bases between the germline ends. Germline V lookup: CDR1 SEHNR, CDR2 FQNEAQ (reference sequence). The CDR3 sequence: CASSPVAPLDEAFF. The CDR3 coding sequence is TGTGCCAGCAGCCCCGTAGCTCCACTAGACGAAGCTTTCTTT.

The chain joins TRBV11-3 to TRBJ2-3; 8 bases fit TRBD2. CDR1 and CDR2 (germline): SGHNT, YENEEA. This CDR3 is built from 13 residues. V shed 6 bases, J shed 4 bases, and the junction held 3 bases outside the gene matches. The DNA for the CDR3 is TGTGCCAGCAGTCCCGGGGGGGCAGATACGCAGTATTTT. Translating gives CASSPGGADTQYF.

This sequence joins TRBV7-8 and TRBJ1-4, with 7 bases fitting TRBD1. Per germline, CDR1 SGHVS and CDR2 FQNEAQ. Losses at the gene ends were 5 bases for V and 7 bases for J; bases not matched to a gene: 4. CDR3 length: 13 amino acids. CDR3 coding DNA: TGTGCCAGCAGCCCGGGGACAGTTGAAAAACTGTTTTTT. Protein product: CASSPGTVEKLFF.

The chain uses TRBV28 and TRBJ1-2; D possibly corresponds to TRBD1 (5 bases). Trimming took 3 bases from V and 4 from J, leaving 9 bases between them. This CDR3 is built from 13 residues. The germline V gene has CDR1 MDHEN and CDR2 SYDVKM. DNA of the CDR3: TGTGCCAGCAGTTTGGGGCGAGGCTATGGCTACACCTTC. Protein sequence: CASSLGRGYGYTF.

The chain combines TRBV2 with TRBJ2-3; D not resolved. This CDR3 has 11 amino acids. Trimming pared 8 bases from V and 4 bases from J, leaving 7 bases between. Germline V gene sequence: CDR1 SNHLY, CDR2 FYNNEI. The CDR3 sequence is CASSLSDTQYF. As DNA, the CDR3 is TGTGCCAGCTCTCTCTCAGATACGCAGTATTTT.

The sample holds one count of this clone. The V gene is TRBV14, the J gene TRBJ1-4, with D perhaps TRBD1 (5 bases). Trimming removed 2 bases at V and 3 bases at J, with 10 bases between. There are 15 residues in the CDR3. Per the germline V gene, CDR1 is SGHDN and CDR2 is FVKESK. The CDR3 spells CASSQRSGPNEKLFF. CDR3 DNA sequence: TGTGCCAGCAGCCAAAGGTCAGGGCCTAATGAAAAACTGTTTTTT.

The chain joins TRBV7-7 to TRBJ2-5; D is perhaps TRBD1 (5 bases). Per germline, CDR1 SSHAT and CDR2 FNYEAQ (reference sequence). The CDR3 is 13 amino acids. V shed 6 bases and J shed 2 bases, with 10 bases lying between them. CDR3 DNA sequence: TGTGCCAGCAGTTACAAGGGGCAAGAGACCCAGTACTTC. Residues: CASSYKGQETQYF.

The rearrangement joins TRBV11-3 to TRBJ2-3; the D gene is possibly TRBD2 (5 bases). The CDR3 loop spans 12 amino acids. The germline V gene encodes CDR1 SGHNT and CDR2 YENEEA. The V end lost 5 bases, the J end lost 6 bases, and 9 bases lay between the germline ends. This chain's CDR3 is CASSPTGDTQYF. CDR3 nucleotides: TGTGCCAGCAGCCCCACGGGGGATACGCAGTATTTT.

V gene TRBV6-1 combines with J gene TRBJ1-1; D gene unclear. The CDR3 is 11 amino acids. V was shortened by 7 bases and J by 6 bases, with 9 bases between the two germline ends. Germline CDR1 reads MNHNS; CDR2 reads SASEGT. CDR3 amino acids: CASTSVPEAFF. The CDR3 DNA sequence: TGTGCCAGCACGTCAGTTCCTGAAGCTTTCTTT.

Note on this clone: Other DNA sequences in this sample translate to the same CDR3. The chain links TRBV7-9 to TRBJ2-1; possibly TRBD2 for D (5 bases). Looked up from germline, CDR1 is SEHNR and CDR2 is FQNEAQ (reference sequence). The CDR3 loop spans 13 amino acids. V was cut by 2 bases and J by 8 bases, with 10 bases left in between. Here the CDR3 reads CASSLSGSHEQFF. DNA of the CDR3: TGTGCCAGCAGCTTATCGGGGTCCCATGAGCAGTTCTTC.

CDR3 DNA: TGCGCCAGCAGCCGATCCCGACAGGACGACGAGCAGTACTTC. It specifies CASSRSRQDDEQYF. V is TRBV4-1 and J is TRBJ2-7; possibly TRBD1 for D (6 bases). Trimming cost V 4 bases and J 5 bases, with 15 bases left between them. The CDR3 contains 14 residues. CDR1 is MGHRA and CDR2 is YSYEKL in the germline V gene.

A word on this clone: Other DNA sequences in this sample translate to the same CDR3. The chain uses TRBV5-1 and TRBJ2-7; no reliable D call. The CDR3 consists of 12 residues. Germline V lookup: CDR1 SGHRS, CDR2 YFSETQ. Trimming took 5 bases from V and 0 from J, leaving 6 bases between them. The CDR3 coding sequence is TGCGCCAGCAGTTCCAGCTCCTACGAGCAGTACTTC. Its protein is CASSSSSYEQYF.

The CDR3 is CLAGDLNTGELFF. CDR3 nucleotide sequence: TGTCTGGCGGGAGACCTGAACACCGGGGAGCTGTTTTTT. The chain recombines TRBV19 with TRBJ2-2; 7 bases match TRBD2. This CDR3 has 13 residues. Germline assignment: CDR1 LNHDA and CDR2 SQIVND (reference sequence).

The DNA of the CDR3 is TGTGCCAGCTCACCTACCGACATGGAGAACACTGAAGCTTTCTTT. Its translation is CASSPTDMENTEAFF. This chain uses TRBV18 with TRBJ1-1; D is undetermined. Germline V lookup: CDR1 KGHSH, CDR2 LQKENI. The CDR3 is 15 amino acids. Trimming shortened V by 3 bases and J by 1 base, and 12 bases separated the two germline ends.

The rearrangement uses TRBV5-1 and TRBJ2-5; D is unclear. Germline V gene lookup returns CDR1 SGHRS and CDR2 YFSETQ. Trimming took off 1 base at V and 2 bases at J, with 9 bases between the two ends. The CDR3 loop spans 14 amino acids. The CDR3 bases are TGCGCCAGCAGCTTGTTCTCCCCTCAAGAGACCCAGTACTTC. Protein sequence: CASSLFSPQETQYF.